This record looks at one TCR beta chain sequence and its context. Its target is not known. Here immunoSEQ multiplex PCR was the method, and the copy in TCRdb shows in-frame clones only, minus some. The repertoire holds about 41,000 clones, over 70% seen once, with around 22% in the top ten. The patients all showed relapse after autologous stem cell transplantation, while their brentuximab vedotin exposure varied. This sample stems from a study of PD-1 blockade in classical Hodgkin lymphoma. Whole-study findings and limits: Newly diagnosed patients reportedly had lower baseline TCR diversity than healthy donors. Patients who responded completely had about the same baseline diversity as newly diagnosed patients. Anyone who began nivolumab under 1 year after ASCT was excluded. Whatever underlies the repertoire differences (possibly disease activity or prior therapy) remains undefined.

The CDR3 totals 15 residues. Trimming cost V 2 bases and J 4 bases, with 12 bases left between them. CDR1 KGHSH and CDR2 LQKENI come from the germline V gene. The chain combines TRBV18 with TRBJ1-5; D not resolved. This clonotype was sampled from a human donor with classical Hodgkin lymphoma. The material was peripheral blood mononuclear cells (PBMCs), obtained at baseline. In nucleotides, the CDR3 is TGTGCCAGCTCACCAGAGGGAACAACTAATCAGCCCCAGCATTTT. Its protein is CASSPEGTTNQPQHF. Combining the CDR3 with reference TRBV18 and TRBJ1-5 gives the whole variable domain NAGVMQNPRHLVRRRGQEARLRCSPMKGHSHVYWYRQLPEEGLKFMVYLQKENIIDESGMPKERFSAEFPKEGPSILRIQQVVRGDSAAYFCASSPEGTTNQPQHFGDGTRLSIL.